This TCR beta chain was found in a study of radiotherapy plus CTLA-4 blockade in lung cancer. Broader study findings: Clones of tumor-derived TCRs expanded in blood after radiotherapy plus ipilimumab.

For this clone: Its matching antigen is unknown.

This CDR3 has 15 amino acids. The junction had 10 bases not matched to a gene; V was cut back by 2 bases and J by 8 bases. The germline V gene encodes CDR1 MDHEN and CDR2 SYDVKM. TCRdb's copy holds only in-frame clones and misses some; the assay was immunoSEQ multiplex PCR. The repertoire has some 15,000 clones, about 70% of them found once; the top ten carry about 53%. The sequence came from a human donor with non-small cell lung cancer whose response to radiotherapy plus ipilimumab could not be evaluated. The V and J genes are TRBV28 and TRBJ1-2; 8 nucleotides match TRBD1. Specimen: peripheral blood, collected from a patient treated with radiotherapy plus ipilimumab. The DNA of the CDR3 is TGTGCCAGCAGTTTAACCACGGACAGGGCGGAGGGCTACACCTTC. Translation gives CASSLTTDRAEGYTF.